The rows below give T cell receptor beta chains drawn from one sample of a study of cytomegalovirus exposure and HLA in healthy donors. The method was immunoSEQ multiplex PCR; TCRdb's version includes in-frame clones alone and lacks a portion of them. The repertoire includes tens of thousands of clones, over 70% of them detected once, and roughly 32% sits in the top ten. The material sequenced was PBMCs. The source is a man aged 50 to 59 in good health and CMV-seropositive. The CDR3 runs from the conserved cysteine through the conserved F or W. A D gene is named only where the DNA matches it firmly. The size field is filled for only some rows; it gives once, few, many or a size class.

.	TRBD2	TRBV12-5	TRBJ2-2	TGTGCTAGTGGTTTAGGGACTAGCGGGGTGAACACCGGGGAGCTGTTTTTT	CASGLGTSGVNTGELFF
.	.	TRBV9	TRBJ2-7	TGTGCCAGCAGCGTAGGGCCCCCCTACGAGCAGTACTTC	CASSVGPPYEQYF
many	TRBD2	TRBV5-4	TRBJ2-7	TGTGCCAGCAGCCCTCCGGGACTAGTCGACGAGCAGTACTTC	CASSPPGLVDEQYF
.	.	TRBV29-1	TRBJ2-1	TGCAGCGCCATGGTACTAGGCAGCTCCTACAATGAGCAGTTCTTC	CSAMVLGSSYNEQFF
.	.	TRBV6-5	TRBJ2-7	TGTGCCAGCAGTCCTACGGGTGGATACGAGCAGTACTTC	CASSPTGGYEQYF
.	TRBD2	TRBV7-9	TRBJ2-7	TGTGCCAGCAGCTTAGGTCGGCTAGCGGGGTACGAGCAGTACTTC	CASSLGRLAGYEQYF
few	TRBD2	TRBV5-4	TRBJ2-1	TGTGCCAGCCATTGGACTAGCGGTTACAATGAGCAGTTCTTC	CASHWTSGYNEQFF
.	TRBD2	TRBV11-2	TRBJ2-1	TGTGCCAGCAGGAGGGGACTAGCGGTCGATGAGCAGTTCTTC	CASRRGLAVDEQFF
.	.	TRBV5-6	TRBJ2-1	TGTGCCAGCAGGAGGCTCAATGAGCAGTTCTTC	CASRRLNEQFF
.	TRBD2	TRBV19	TRBJ2-1	TGTGCCAGTAGTATCCCCGGGAGGGCCTACAATGAGCAGTTCTTC	CASSIPGRAYNEQFF
once	.	TRBV7-7	TRBJ2-1	TGTGCCAGCAGCGTAGACAGTTACTCCTACAATGAGCAGTTCTTC	CASSVDSYSYNEQFF
.	.	TRBV7-2	TRBJ2-1	TGTGCCAGCAGCCCCCGTGCCGGGGAGCAGTTCTTC	CASSPRAGEQFF
.	TRBD1	TRBV10-3	TRBJ1-2	TGTGCCATCAGTCTTGAAACGACAGGGGGCAATGGCTACACCTTC	CAISLETTGGNGYTF
.	TRBD1	TRBV7-3	TRBJ2-1	TGTGCCAGCAGCCCTAACCCGCCTCGCACAGGGGTCGGCAATGAGCAGTTCTTC	CASSPNPPRTGVGNEQFF
.	TRBD2	TRBV7-9	TRBJ2-1	TGTGCCAGCAGCAAAGGACTAGCGGGAGGTCCTGGGTTCTTC	CASSKGLAGGPGFF
.	.	TRBV7-9	TRBJ2-7	TGTTCCAGCAGCCCAGGGGGTTTGCGGGAGCGGGAGCAGACATTC	CSSSPGGLREREQTF
.	.	TRBV5-6	TRBJ1-6	TGTGCCAGCAGTTTAGCGGTAGCCCGATGGTCACCCCTCCACTTT	CASSLAVARWSPLHF
.	TRBD2	TRBV11-1	TRBJ2-1	TGTGCCAGCAGCGCGGGACTAGCGGGAGGTCGCTCCTACAATGAGCAGTTCTTC	CASSAGLAGGRSYNEQFF
.	.	TRBV7-2	TRBJ2-3	TGTGCCAGCCCGGGGATAGGGGACAATGGGATGGATACGCAGTATTTT	CASPGIGDNGMDTQYF
.	.	TRBV5-1	TRBJ2-2	TGCGCCAGCAGCTTAGCTAATACGGGGATCCGGACCGGGGAGCTGTTTTTT	CASSLANTGIRTGELFF
.	TRBD1	TRBV2	TRBJ2-7	TGTGCCAGCAGTGGGGCAGGGGGCCCATACGAGCAGTACTTC	CASSGAGGPYEQYF
.	TRBD2	TRBV18	TRBJ2-1	TGTGCCAGCTCACCGGGACTAGCCGCCAATGAGCAGTTCTTC	CASSPGLAANEQFF
.	.	TRBV9	TRBJ1-6	TGTGCCAGCAGCGTAGACAGAGACTCACCCCTCCACTTT	CASSVDRDSPLHF
.	TRBD1	TRBV2	TRBJ1-4	TGTGCCAGCATTCTAGCGCAGGGGGCGTATGAAAAACTGTTTTTT	CASILAQGAYEKLFF
.	.	TRBV5-1	TRBJ2-5	TGCGCCAGCAGCTTTATGCGGGAGACCCAGTACTTC	CASSFMRETQYF
.	.	TRBV7-3	TRBJ1-1	TGTGCCAGCAGCTTAATAGCGGGGGGGCTCCACGCGGGCCCTGAAGCTTTCTTT	CASSLIAGGLHAGPEAFF
.	.	TRBV7-9	TRBJ2-2	TGTGCCAGCAGCTTTCAAGCCGTAACCGGGGAGCTGTTTTTT	CASSFQAVTGELFF
.	.	TRBV12-5	TRBJ1-1	TGTGCTAGTGGTCGGGGCGGGGGTAGAGCTTTCTTT	CASGRGGGRAFF
.	.	TRBV30	TRBJ2-5	TGTGCCTGGAGTAAGTTACTGGAGACCCAGTACTTC	CAWSKLLETQYF
.	.	TRBV19	TRBJ2-1	TGTGCCAGTAGTACCCGGTTCGGAGCCTACAATGAGCAGTTCTTC	CASSTRFGAYNEQFF
.	TRBD2	TRBV5-1	TRBJ2-3	TGCGCCAGCAGCTTGGAGGTCTCGAGCGGGGCGGGCCTGGATACGCAGTATTTT	CASSLEVSSGAGLDTQYF
few	TRBD2	TRBV6-5	TRBJ2-5	TGTGCCAGCAGTTATACTAGCGGGAGAGAGACCCAGTACTTC	CASSYTSGRETQYF
.	TRBD2	TRBV5-1	TRBJ2-2	TGCGCCAGCAGCGGACTAGGGGACGGGGAGCTGTTTTTT	CASSGLGDGELFF
.	.	TRBV7-9	TRBJ2-1	TGTTCCAGCAGCATAAGGAGCAATGAGCAGTTCTTC	CSSSIRSNEQFF
.	.	TRBV12-5	TRBJ2-1	TGTGCTAGTGGTTTGGTACCAGAATCCTACAATGAGCAGTTCTTC	CASGLVPESYNEQFF
.	.	TRBV30	TRBJ1-2	TGTGCCGCCCCCGGGGATACTAACTATGGCTACACCTTC	CAAPGDTNYGYTF
many	.	TRBV6-5	TRBJ1-5	TGTGCCAGCAGTTACTCTTCAGGGAGCAATCAGCCCCAGCATTTT	CASSYSSGSNQPQHF
.	.	TRBV27	TRBJ2-7	TGTGCCAGCAGGTCTGAATACGAGCAGTACTTC	CASRSEYEQYF
.	.	TRBV18	TRBJ1-4	TGTGCCAGCTCACCTGGACAGCTTAATGAAAAACTGTTTTTT	CASSPGQLNEKLFF
.	TRBD1	TRBV7-9	TRBJ2-1	TGTGCCAGCAGCTATACGGGACAGCTTTACAATGAGCAGTTCTTC	CASSYTGQLYNEQFF
.	TRBD2	TRBV5-1	TRBJ2-7	TGCGCCAGCAGCTCGGAAACCGGGACTAGCGGCTACGAGCAGTACTTC	CASSSETGTSGYEQYF
.	.	TRBV10-3	TRBJ2-5	TGTGCCATCAGTGGCCAGCAAGAGACCCAGTACTTC	CAISGQQETQYF
.	TRBD2	TRBV11-2	TRBJ2-7	TGTGCCAGCAGTAACAGCGGGAGGGCCTCCTACGAGCAGTACTTC	CASSNSGRASYEQYF
.	.	TRBV5-1	TRBJ1-2	TGCGCCAGCAGCATAGGACAGTATGGCTACACCTTC	CASSIGQYGYTF
.	.	TRBV7-9	TRBJ1-5	TGTTCCAGCAGCTTAACCCAGGGTGCAGGCAATCAGCCCCAGCATTTT	CSSSLTQGAGNQPQHF
.	.	TRBV5-1	TRBJ1-3	TGCGCCAGCAGCTTGGACAAAACTGGAAACACCATATATTTT	CASSLDKTGNTIYF
.	.	TRBV5-1	TRBJ1-3	TGCGCCAGCAGCTTGGATGGGCAGGTGGCTGGAAACACCATATATTTT	CASSLDGQVAGNTIYF
.	.	TRBV9	TRBJ1-1	TGTGCCAGCAGTGGGGGGATTGGTGAAGCTTTCTTT	CASSGGIGEAFF
.	.	TRBV19	TRBJ1-5	TGTGCCAGTAGTATTCCAGCGGGCCGCCAGCATTTT	CASSIPAGRQHF
.	TRBD2	TRBV19	TRBJ2-5	TGTGCCAGTAGTATTTGGGGGGGTTACCAAGAGACCCAGTACTTC	CASSIWGGYQETQYF
.	TRBD1	TRBV10-3	TRBJ2-7	TGTGCCATCAGCCGCACCCCGGGACAGCAGGACGAGCAGTACTTC	CAISRTPGQQDEQYF
.	.	TRBV18	TRBJ1-1	TGTGCCAGCTCACCAGGAGGGCCCAACACTGAAGCTTTCTTT	CASSPGGPNTEAFF
once	.	TRBV7-3	TRBJ1-5	TGTGCCAGCAGACGGGACACCAAGAGAGTTCAGCCCCAGCATTTT	CASRRDTKRVQPQHF
.	.	TRBV7-2	TRBJ2-7	TGTGCCAGCAGCTTGACAGCCTACGAGCAGTACTTC	CASSLTAYEQYF
.	TRBD1	TRBV7-9	TRBJ1-1	TGTGCCAGCGGGGACAGGGGAAACACTGAAGCTTTCTTT	CASGDRGNTEAFF
.	.	TRBV10-3	TRBJ2-5	TGTGCCATCAGTGAGCACCAGGGGAGAGTTGAGACCCAGTACTTC	CAISEHQGRVETQYF
.	TRBD1	TRBV5-4	TRBJ2-1	TGTGCCAGCAGATTGGACAGGGGGCTTACGAATGAGCAGTTCTTC	CASRLDRGLTNEQFF
few	TRBD1	TRBV5-4	TRBJ2-5	TGTGCCAGCAGCCCAGGGGGCAGGGAGACCCAGTACTTC	CASSPGGRETQYF
.	TRBD2	TRBV9	TRBJ2-7	TGTGCCAGCAGCCCCGGGGGGGGCCTTAACTACGAGCAGTACTTC	CASSPGGGLNYEQYF
few	TRBD2	TRBV5-3	TRBJ2-7	TGTGCCAGAAGCTTTAGAGACCCGTGGGCCGGGACTAGCGGGAGAACCTACGAGCAGTACTTC	CARSFRDPWAGTSGRTYEQYF